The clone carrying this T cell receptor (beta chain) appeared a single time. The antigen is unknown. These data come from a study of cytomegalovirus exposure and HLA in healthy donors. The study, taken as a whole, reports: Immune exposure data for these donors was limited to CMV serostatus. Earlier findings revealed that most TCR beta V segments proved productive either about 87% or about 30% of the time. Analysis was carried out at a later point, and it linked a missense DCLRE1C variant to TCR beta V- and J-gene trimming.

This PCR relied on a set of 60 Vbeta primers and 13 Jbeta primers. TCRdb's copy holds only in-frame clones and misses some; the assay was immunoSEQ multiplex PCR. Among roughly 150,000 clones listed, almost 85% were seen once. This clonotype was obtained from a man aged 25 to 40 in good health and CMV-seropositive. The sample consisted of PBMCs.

DNA for the CDR3: TGCGCCAGCAGCCAACACGGGGGCAATCAGCCCCAGCATTTT. Translating it yields CASSQHGGNQPQHF. The chain joins TRBV4-1 to TRBJ1-5; unclear D gene. The V and J ends lost 2 bases and 2 bases respectively, with 7 bases between them. Germline lookup yields CDR1 MGHRA and CDR2 YSYEKL. The CDR3 covers 14 residues.